This T cell receptor beta chain was sequenced in a study of blood T cell repertoires in COVID-19. About the research overall: Whether acute or convalescent, the COVID-19 samples came from the United States, Italy and Spain. PBMCs, B-cell-depleted T cells, or T cells were the source of the cDNA or gDNA that made up the material.

Original methodology: Amplification from reference gene primers served as the basis for estimated nucleated cell counts. Clones were read by immunoSEQ multiplex PCR, and TCRdb kept only the in-frame ones, dropping some. That table furnishes V, J and clone size, whereas the DNA furnished D and trimming. The profile shows 250,000 to 300,000 clones, 81% of them singletons. Germline V lookup: CDR1 SEHNR, CDR2 FQNEAQ (reference sequence). Unmatched junction bases numbered 8, after V lost 5 bases and J lost 5 bases. The CDR3 runs to 15 residues. The genes are TRBV7-9 and TRBJ2-2; 7 positions match TRBD2. This sequence was found in a woman aged 55 to 70 with active or convalescent COVID-19. Material for sequencing was peripheral blood. CDR3 protein: CASSPASGRTGELFF. Written as DNA, the CDR3 is TGTGCCAGCAGCCCTGCTAGCGGTAGAACCGGGGAGCTGTTTTTT.